Following are 9 T cell receptor beta chains from one sample sequenced in a study of CD8+CD57+ T cells in acquired aplastic anemia. According to the study, genomic DNA was the template for TCR beta VDJ and CDR3 profiling. TCRdb re-analysed the reads in MiXCR, keeping a single row per CDR3 protein. The sample holds 250,000 to 350,000 distinct CDR3 sequences; 50% to 65% are singletons and the top ten take roughly 1.2%. Patients included in sequencing had previously demonstrated CD8+CD57+ cell expansion by flow cytometry. Sequenced: sorted CD4+, CD8+, or CD8+CD57+ T cells (not recorded which) from PBMCs. The receptors originated from a human donor with aplastic anemia.

Details on this clonotype: A junction end diverges from the germline sequence, so it may reflect a read error. The chain carries TRBV6-5 and TRBJ2-1; possible D gene TRBD2, 5 bases. Germline V gives CDR1 MNHEY, CDR2 SVGAGI. The CDR3 contains 14 residues. For the CDR3, the DNA is TGTGCCAGCAGAAAAGACTACTCCTACATTGAGCAGTTCTTC. Residues: CASRKDYSYIEQFF.

V gene TRBV20-1 combines with J gene TRBJ1-2, with D uncertain. Looked up from germline, CDR1 is DFQATT and CDR2 is SNEGSKA (reference sequence). The V end lost 0 bases, the J end lost 4 bases, and 12 bases lay between the germline ends. The CDR3 runs to 14 residues. DNA of the CDR3: TGCAGTGCTAGAGACGGAGGGCAGCCCTATGGCTACACCTTC. This sequence encodes CSARDGGQPYGYTF.

The sample holds a few counts of this clonotype. The chain employs TRBV3-1 and TRBJ2-1, with 7 nucleotides matching TRBD2. CDR3 length equals 16 residues. The germline V gene encodes CDR1 LGHDT and CDR2 YNNKEL (reference sequence). Unmatched junction bases numbered 8, after V lost 0 bases and J lost 6 bases. CDR3 DNA sequence: TGTGCCAGCAGCCAAGATTCGCGGGGAGGGAGCAATGAGCAGTTCTTC. Amino acids: CASSQDSRGGSNEQFF.

This clonotype was seen a handful of times. This rearrangement joins TRBV20-1 to TRBJ2-3; TRBD2 aligns across 7 bases. Germline CDR1 and CDR2: DFQATT and SNEGSKA (reference sequence). This CDR3 has 16 residues. V lost 0 bases, J lost 0 bases, and 6 bases stayed unmatched. The CDR3 DNA follows: TGCAGTGCTAGAGATCCGGGAGGAGATAGCACAGATACGCAGTATTTT. Amino acid sequence: CSARDPGGDSTDTQYF.

The V gene is TRBV7-8, the J gene TRBJ2-5; D not resolved. This CDR3 has 16 amino acids. V gave up 1 base and J gave up 2 bases, with 14 bases separating them. Germline V CDR1 and CDR2: SGHVS, FQNEAQ. The CDR3: CASSLVVAVLQETQYF. The DNA for the CDR3 is TGTGCCAGCAGCTTAGTGGTCGCGGTTCTTCAAGAGACCCAGTACTTC. The full variable domain, in which reference TRBV7-8 and TRBJ2-5 provide the parts outside the CDR3, is GAGVSQSPRYKVAKRGQDVALRCDPISGHVSLFWYQQALGQGPEFLTYFQNEAQLDKSGLPSDRFFAERPEGSVSTLKIQRTQQEDSAVYLCASSLVVAVLQETQYFGPGTRLLVL.

The chain carries TRBV20-1 and TRBJ2-7; 7 nucleotides align to TRBD1. Looked up from germline, CDR1 is DFQATT and CDR2 is SNEGSKA (reference sequence). The CDR3 contains 14 residues. V dropped 0 bases and J dropped 2; count of bases not matched to a gene: 4. CDR3 DNA sequence: TGCAGTGCTAGAGACGACAGGGTCACCTACGAGCAGTACTTC. It is translated as CSARDDRVTYEQYF.

CDR3 sequence: CASSPLYNSPLHF. Here the CDR3 DNA reads TGTGCCAGTAGTCCATTATATAATTCACCCCTCCACTTT. The chain has TRBV19 and TRBJ1-6; D call uncertain. The CDR3 length is 13 residues. The V and J ends lost 5 bases and 4 bases respectively, with 6 bases between them. CDR1 and CDR2 from the germline V gene are LNHDA and SQIVND (reference sequence).

This rearrangement joins TRBV24-1 to TRBJ2-7, with unresolved D. Looked up from germline, CDR1 is KGHDR and CDR2 is SFDVKD. The V end was cut by 9 bases, the J end by 3 bases, with 14 bases between. The CDR3 consists of 13 residues. Here the CDR3 DNA reads TGTGCCACCCGGCCAGGCGCGCTCTACGAGCAGTACTTC. Translation gives CATRPGALYEQYF.

The chain employs TRBV20-1 and TRBJ1-1; D not resolved. The CDR3 loop spans 13 amino acids. Looked up from germline, CDR1 is DFQATT and CDR2 is SNEGSKA (reference sequence). V lost 5 bases and J 0 bases, leaving 10 bases between the germline ends. The CDR3 DNA is TGCAGTGCTGAACAAGTAATGAACACTGAAGCTTTCTTT. It translates to CSAEQVMNTEAFF.